The 5 T cell receptor beta chains listed next were all sequenced from one sample in a study of cytomegalovirus exposure and HLA in healthy donors. PCR was performed using 60 Vbeta and 13 Jbeta primers. The table came from immunoSEQ multiplex PCR; TCRdb's copy has only in-frame clones and leaves some out. The sample contains about 130,000 clones, around 80% of which appear only once. Sequencing was performed on PBMCs. These receptors came from a man aged 25-45 years in good health.

The chain has TRBV28 and TRBJ2-3, with 10 bases matching TRBD2. Germline V CDR1 and CDR2: MDHEN, SYDVKM. This CDR3 region has 13 residues. After removal of 10 bases from V and 3 bases from J, the junction contained 4 bases not matched to a gene. The CDR3, as DNA: TGTGCCACTAGCGGGAGCATTACAGATACGCAGTATTTT. It is translated as CATSGSITDTQYF.

The chain employs TRBV9 and TRBJ1-2; 8 bases agree with TRBD1. The CDR3 totals 15 residues. V lost 4 bases and J lost 4; bases outside the gene matches: 9. Germline loops: CDR1 SGDLS, CDR2 YYNGEE. The CDR3: CASSPGDRSLYGYTF. CDR3 DNA: TGTGCCAGCAGCCCGGGGGACAGGTCGCTCTATGGCTACACCTTC. Filled out from reference TRBV9 and TRBJ1-2, the complete variable domain reads DSGVTQTPKHLITATGQRVTLRCSPRSGDLSVYWYQQSLDQGLQFLIQYYNGEERAKGNILERFSAQQFPDLHSELNLSSLELGDSALYFCASSPGDRSLYGYTFGSGTRLTVV.

A few counts support this clone. V is TRBV29-1 and J is TRBJ2-5; 9 nucleotides align to TRBD1. V dropped 8 bases and J dropped 4; count of bases not matched to a gene: 20. Germline lookup yields CDR1 SQVTM and CDR2 ANQGSEA. The CDR3 contains 17 residues. Written as DNA, the CDR3 is TGCAGCCAACCCGGCCCCGGGGGACAGGGAGGTCGAGAGACCCAGTACTTC. It translates to CSQPGPGGQGGRETQYF.

The chain carries TRBV2 and TRBJ2-7; maybe TRBD1 (6 bases). The V gene lost 6 bases and the J gene lost 2 bases, with 11 bases spanning the gap. The CDR3 contains 13 residues. The V gene's germline CDR1 is SNHLY and CDR2 FYNNEI. For the CDR3, the DNA is TGTGCCAGCAGCCTACAGGGAACCTACGAGCAGTACTTC. Its protein is CASSLQGTYEQYF.

This clone is a singleton in its sample. This chain links TRBV5-1 with TRBJ2-7, with 7 bases lining up with TRBD1. J gave up 0 bases and V 4 bases, and 10 bases lay outside the gene matches. CDR1 is SGHRS and CDR2 is YFSETQ in the germline V gene. CDR3 length: 16 amino acids. The CDR3 sequence: CASSVGSTGNSYEQYF. CDR3 DNA: TGCGCCAGCAGCGTTGGATCGACAGGGAACTCCTACGAGCAGTACTTC.